One sample yielded the 8 T cell receptor beta chains listed below, sequenced in a study of shared clonotypes between healthy human individuals. TCRdb's table, derived via immunoSEQ multiplex PCR, lists solely in-frame clones and lacks some. The sample includes about 960,000 clones, approximately 80% of them seen just once. Sequenced: memory CD4+ T cells sorted from blood. Subset denoted: CD45RA-negative fraction. All receptors come from a man aged 18 to 30 in good health.

In its sample, this clone was seen a few times. The chain couples TRBV4-1 to TRBJ1-1; no clear D gene. V lost 1 base to trimming and J lost 2 bases, with 11 bases between them. The CDR3 extends over 15 amino acids. Germline CDR1 MGHRA, CDR2 YSYEKL. CDR3 sequence reads: CASSQVRVVNTEAFF. DNA of the CDR3: TGCGCCAGCAGCCAAGTACGGGTAGTAAACACTGAAGCTTTCTTT.

The V and J genes are TRBV11-2 and TRBJ2-1; 13 positions agree with TRBD2. CDR1 and CDR2 from the germline V gene are SGHAT and FQNNGV. The CDR3 runs 17 residues. V was pared by 5 bases and J by 9 bases, with 13 bases of the junction left unmatched. CDR3: CASSPRATSGGAVEQFF. CDR3 coding DNA: TGTGCCAGCAGCCCCAGAGCCACTAGCGGGGGGGCCGTTGAGCAGTTCTTC.

The rearrangement uses TRBV15 and TRBJ2-5, with D perhaps matching TRBD1 (6 bases). V was shortened by 6 bases and J by 5 bases, with 25 bases between the two germline ends. Germline assignment: CDR1 LNHNV and CDR2 YYDKDF (reference sequence). The CDR3 consists of 17 residues. Written as DNA, the CDR3 is TGTGCCACCAGAGGGGGAGCCGGGACACTTGGCGGGGAGACCCAGTACTTC. This gives the protein CATRGGAGTLGGETQYF.

This clone was picked up one time. The chain links TRBV28 to TRBJ1-3; D perhaps matches TRBD1 (5 bases). The ends were cut back, 5 bases at V and 7 bases at J, with 18 bases in the middle. The CDR3 has 15 amino acids. Per the germline V gene, CDR1 is MDHEN and CDR2 is SYDVKM. The CDR3 spells CASSQTAHRGNTIYF. CDR3 nucleotide sequence: TGTGCCAGCAGTCAGACAGCCCATCGGGGCAACACCATATATTTT.

CDR3 coding DNA: TGTGCCTGGAGTAAAGGGACAGGGAAGCCTGGGGCCAACGTCCTGACTTTC. Residues: CAWSKGTGKPGANVLTF. This chain links TRBV30 with TRBJ2-6; 9 nucleotides line up with TRBD1. Losses at the gene ends were 2 bases for V and 2 bases for J; bases not matched to a gene: 7. Germline V gene data show CDR1 as GTSNPN and CDR2 as SVGIG (reference sequence). The CDR3 covers 17 residues.

The chain employs TRBV5-4 and TRBJ2-7; TRBD1 aligns across 10 bases. From germline, CDR1 is SGHNT and CDR2 YYREEE (reference sequence). V shed 1 base and J 6 bases; nucleotides not matched to a gene: 7. The CDR3 totals 15 residues. CDR3 sequence: CASSLWGQGSGEQYF. The CDR3 DNA reads TGTGCCAGCAGCTTGTGGGGACAGGGGTCGGGCGAGCAGTACTTC.

This rearrangement joins TRBV14 to TRBJ1-2; D is undetermined. The length of the CDR3 is 12 residues. From germline, CDR1 is SGHDN and CDR2 FVKESK. V shed 1 base and J shed 4 bases, with 4 bases lying between them. The CDR3 loop reads CASSQGFYGYTF. In DNA, the CDR3 is TGTGCCAGCAGCCAAGGGTTCTATGGCTACACCTTC.

The chain joins TRBV7-9 to TRBJ1-1; unclear D gene. V gave up 1 base and J gave up 0 bases, with 6 bases separating them. This CDR3 has 14 residues. Germline V CDR1 and CDR2: SEHNR, FQNEAQ (reference sequence). In DNA, the CDR3 is TGTGCCAGCAGCTTAGATGGGGTGAACACTGAAGCTTTCTTT. Protein sequence: CASSLDGVNTEAFF.